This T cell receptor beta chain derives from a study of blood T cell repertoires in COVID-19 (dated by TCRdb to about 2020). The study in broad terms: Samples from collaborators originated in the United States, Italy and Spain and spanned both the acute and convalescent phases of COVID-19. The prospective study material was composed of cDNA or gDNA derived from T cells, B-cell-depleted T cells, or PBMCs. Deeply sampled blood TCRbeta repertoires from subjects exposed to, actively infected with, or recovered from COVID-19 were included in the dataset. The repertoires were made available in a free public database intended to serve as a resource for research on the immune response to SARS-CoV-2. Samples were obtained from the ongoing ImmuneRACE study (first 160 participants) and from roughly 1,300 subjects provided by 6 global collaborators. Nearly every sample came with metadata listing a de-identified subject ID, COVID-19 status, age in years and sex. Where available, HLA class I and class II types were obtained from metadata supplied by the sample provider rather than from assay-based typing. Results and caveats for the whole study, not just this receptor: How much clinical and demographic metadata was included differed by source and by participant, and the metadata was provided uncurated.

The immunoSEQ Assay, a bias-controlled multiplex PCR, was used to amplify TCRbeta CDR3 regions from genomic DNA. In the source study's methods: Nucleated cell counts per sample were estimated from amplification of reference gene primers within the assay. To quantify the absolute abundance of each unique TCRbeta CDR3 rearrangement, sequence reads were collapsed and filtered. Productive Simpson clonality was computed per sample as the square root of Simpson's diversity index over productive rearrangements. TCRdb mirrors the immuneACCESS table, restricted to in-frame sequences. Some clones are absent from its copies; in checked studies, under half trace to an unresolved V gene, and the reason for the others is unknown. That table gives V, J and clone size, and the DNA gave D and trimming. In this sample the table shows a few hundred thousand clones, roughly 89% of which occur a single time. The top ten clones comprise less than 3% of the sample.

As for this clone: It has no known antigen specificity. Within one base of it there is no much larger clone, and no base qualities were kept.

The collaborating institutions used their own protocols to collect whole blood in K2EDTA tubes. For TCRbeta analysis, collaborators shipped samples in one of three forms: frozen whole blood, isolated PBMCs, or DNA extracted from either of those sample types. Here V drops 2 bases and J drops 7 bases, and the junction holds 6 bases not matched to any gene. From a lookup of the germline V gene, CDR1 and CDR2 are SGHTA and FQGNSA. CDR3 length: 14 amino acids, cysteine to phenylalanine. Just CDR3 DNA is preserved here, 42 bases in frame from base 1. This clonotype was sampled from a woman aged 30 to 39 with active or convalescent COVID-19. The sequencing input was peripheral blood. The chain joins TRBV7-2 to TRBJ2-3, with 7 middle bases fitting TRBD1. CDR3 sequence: CASSLRGGPNTQYF. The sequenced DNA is TGTGCCAGCAGCTTACGAGGGGGCCCGAATACGCAGTATTTT.